The T cell receptor (beta chain) described here comes from a study of radiation and T cells in renal cell carcinoma. The germline V gene has CDR1 MRHNA and CDR2 SNTAGT. The CDR3 sequence is 16 residues long. The time point here: blood 2 weeks post-SBRT. Treatment noted: 15 Gy SBRT to primary tumor, nephrectomy 4 weeks later. Some clones are missing from TCRdb's copy, which holds only in-frame ones; the method was immunoSEQ multiplex PCR. Of some 120,000 clones in the sample, roughly 91% are singletons; the top ten hold 5.5% to 6.5%. Points on this clone: The junction differs from germline at one of its ends, possibly a read error.

The source material was blood, sampled from a patient whose treatment included radiotherapy and nephrectomy. The rearrangement uses TRBV6-4 and TRBJ2-3, with D tentatively TRBD2 (6 bases). The sequence derives from a woman between 70 and 85 years old with renal cell carcinoma. In DNA, the CDR3 is TGTGCCAGCAGTGAAAAGTACGGAGGGAACCCAGACACGCAGTATTTT. Amino acids: CASSEKYGGNPDTQYF.